This TCR beta chain was identified during a study of OX40 agonist ivuxolimab in advanced cancers. The CDR3 covers 17 residues. J was trimmed by 6 bases and V by 2 bases; bases with no gene match: 12. Germline CDR1 and CDR2: SGHTA and FQGNSA. Concerning this clone itself: Its antigen is undetermined.

TCRdb keeps only in-frame clones here, not all; method: immunoSEQ multiplex PCR. This sample yields about 40,000 clones, of which 85% to 90% are seen a single time; roughly 22% belongs to the top ten. General study findings and limits: The CD4+ and CD8+ T cells in the blood had expanded clonally by week 6 at 0.1 to 3.0 mg/kg.

The TCR was taken from an adult with an advanced solid tumor such as melanoma, head and neck, liver or kidney cancer. Here the sequenced sample was CD4+ or CD8+ T cells sorted from blood, taken in a trial of the OX40 agonist ivuxolimab. This chain links TRBV7-2 with TRBJ2-1; 8 positions agree with TRBD2. As DNA, the CDR3 is TGTGCCAGCAGCTTAATCGTCGGGCTAGCGGGTTTCAATGAGCAGTTCTTC. It translates to CASSLIVGLAGFNEQFF.